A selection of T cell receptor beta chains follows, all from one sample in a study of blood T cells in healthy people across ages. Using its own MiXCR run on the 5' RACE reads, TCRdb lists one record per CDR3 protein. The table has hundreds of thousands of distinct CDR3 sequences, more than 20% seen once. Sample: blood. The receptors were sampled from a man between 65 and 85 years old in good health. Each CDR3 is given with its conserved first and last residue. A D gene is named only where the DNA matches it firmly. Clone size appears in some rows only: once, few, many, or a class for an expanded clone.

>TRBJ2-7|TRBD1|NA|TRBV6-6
TGTGCCAGCAGTGAGTCCGGGACAGGGGTTTACGAGCAGTACTTC
CASSESGTGVYEQYF
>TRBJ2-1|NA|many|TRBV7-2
TGTGCCAGCAGCCTTTCTTCCTCTACAGGAATCAATGAGCAGTTCTTC
CASSLSSSTGINEQFF
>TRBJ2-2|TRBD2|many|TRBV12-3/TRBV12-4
TGTGCCAGCAGTTTAAAACCGGGAGGGCCCGCCGGGGAGCTGTTTTTT
CASSLKPGGPAGELFF
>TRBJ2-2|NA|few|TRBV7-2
TGTGCCAGCAGCTTACGGCAGCCCACCGGGGAGCTGTTTTTT
CASSLRQPTGELFF
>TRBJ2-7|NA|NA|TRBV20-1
TGCAGTGCTTCGTCCTCGGGCTACGAGCAGTACTTC
CSASSSGYEQYF
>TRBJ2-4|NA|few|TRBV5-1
TGCGCCAGCAGCTTGGAGGTGGGAAACATTCAGTACTTC
CASSLEVGNIQYF
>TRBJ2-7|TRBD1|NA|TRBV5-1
TGCGCCAGCAGCCCAGGGACAGGGGGCGACGAGCAGTACTTC
CASSPGTGGDEQYF
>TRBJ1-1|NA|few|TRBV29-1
TGCAGCGTCGCGGAAGGGAACACTGAAGCTTTCTTT
CSVAEGNTEAFF
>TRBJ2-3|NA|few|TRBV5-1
TGCGCCAGCAGCTTGAATCCTAGCGCGAGCACAGATACGCAGTATTTT
CASSLNPSASTDTQYF
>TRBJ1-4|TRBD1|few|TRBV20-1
TGCAGTGCTAGAGATTACAGGGGAGTGAGTGAAAAACTGTTTTTT
CSARDYRGVSEKLFF
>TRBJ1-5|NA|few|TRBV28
TGTGCCAGCAGTTTTGCCGGGACACATCAGCCCCAGCATTTT
CASSFAGTHQPQHF
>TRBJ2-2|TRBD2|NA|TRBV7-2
TGTGCCAAATCGTGGGGACTAGCGGGAGGGGCCGGGGAGCTGTTTTTT
CAKSWGLAGGAGELFF
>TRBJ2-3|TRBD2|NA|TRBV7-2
TGTGCCAGCAGCCCGCAGTTTAGCGGGGGTTCCACAGATACGCAGTATTTT
CASSPQFSGGSTDTQYF
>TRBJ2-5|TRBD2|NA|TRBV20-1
TGCAGTGCTAGAGGGACTAGCGGGGAAGAGACCCAGTACTTC
CSARGTSGEETQYF
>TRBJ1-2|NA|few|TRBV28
TGTGCCAGCACTGTCACGGTAGTGGAAGGCTACACCTTC
CASTVTVVEGYTF
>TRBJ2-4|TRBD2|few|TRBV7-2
TGTGCCAGCAGCCTCCGGGGAGGGGCGGGGGAAAACATTCAGTACTTC
CASSLRGGAGENIQYF
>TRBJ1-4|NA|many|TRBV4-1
TGCGCCAGCAGCTCGTCGGGGGAGGGTGAAAAACTGTTTTTT
CASSSSGEGEKLFF
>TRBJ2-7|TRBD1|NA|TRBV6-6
TGTGCCAGCAGTTACACAGGGGAAGTAAACTACGAGCAGTACTTC
CASSYTGEVNYEQYF
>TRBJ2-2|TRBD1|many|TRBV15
TGTGCCACCAGCAAGACAGGGTCTTACACCGGGGAGCTGTTTTTT
CATSKTGSYTGELFF